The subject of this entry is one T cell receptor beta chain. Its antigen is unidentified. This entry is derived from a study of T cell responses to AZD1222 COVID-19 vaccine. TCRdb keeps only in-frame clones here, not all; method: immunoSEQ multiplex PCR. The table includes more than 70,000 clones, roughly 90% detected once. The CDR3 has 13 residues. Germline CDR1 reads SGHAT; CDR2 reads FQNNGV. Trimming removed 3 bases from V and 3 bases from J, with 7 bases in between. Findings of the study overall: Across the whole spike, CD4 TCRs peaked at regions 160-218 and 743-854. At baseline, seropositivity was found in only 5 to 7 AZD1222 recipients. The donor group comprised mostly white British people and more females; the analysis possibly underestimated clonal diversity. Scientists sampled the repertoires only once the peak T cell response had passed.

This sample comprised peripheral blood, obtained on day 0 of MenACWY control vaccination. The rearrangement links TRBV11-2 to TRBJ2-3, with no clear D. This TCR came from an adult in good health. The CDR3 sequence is CASSLGETDTQYF. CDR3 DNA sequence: TGTGCCAGCAGCTTGGGCGAGACAGATACGCAGTATTTT. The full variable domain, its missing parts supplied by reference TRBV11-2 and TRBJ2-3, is EAGVAQSPRYKIIEKRQSVAFWCNPISGHATLYWYQQILGQGPKLLIQFQNNGVVDDSQLPKDRFSAERLKGVDSTLKIQPAKLEDSAVYLCASSLGETDTQYFGPGTRLTVL.